Presented here are 32 T cell receptor beta chains from one specimen sequenced in a study of T cells expressing NK-cell markers. TCRdb re-called the 5' RACE reads; every CDR3 protein appears as one record, without DNA. This sample's table reports 300,000 to 450,000 distinct CDR3 sequences. The sample was blood T cells: a sorted CD56 or NKG2C T cell subset, CD4+ or CD8+ T cells, or bulk PBMC T cells (not recorded which). All receptors derive from a man between 18 and 69 years old in good health.

The gene calls are TRBV13 and TRBJ2-1; there is no DNA to check the TCRdb D call of TRBD2. Germline lookup yields CDR1 PRHDT and CDR2 FYEKMQ (reference sequence). The CDR3 is 15 residues long. The CDR3 reads CASSLVVSPHNEQFF.

The chain carries TRBV5-4 and TRBJ2-1; checking the TCRdb D call of TRBD2 is not possible without DNA. Germline-derived CDR1 and CDR2 are SGHNT and YYREEE (reference sequence). This CDR3 comprises 13 residues. The CDR3: CASSAPLAGEQFF.

This rearrangement joins TRBV4-2 to TRBJ2-7; lacking DNA, the TRBD1 call made by TCRdb goes unchecked. This CDR3 contains 14 residues. The germline gives CDR1 LGHNA, CDR2 YNFKEQ. CDR3: CASRGLGGPNEQYF.

The J gene is TRBJ2-7, the V gene TRBV7-6; TCRdb proposes TRBD1, but this gene call is untestable without DNA. The V gene's germline CDR1 is SGHVS and CDR2 FNYEAQ. CDR3 length: 18 residues. The CDR3 loop reads CASSLVVWTGGIAYEQYF.

The chain joins TRBV6-2 or TRBV6-3 to TRBJ1-4. The germline V gene has CDR1 MNHEY and CDR2 SVGEGT. The CDR3 runs 15 residues. The CDR3 here is CASSPGRAGNEKLFF.

The chain recombines TRBV6-1 with TRBJ2-1; the TCRdb D gene call, TRBD1, has no DNA to confirm it. CDR1 MNHNS and CDR2 SASEGT come from the germline V gene. The CDR3 is 15 residues long. The CDR3 loop reads CASRDGGGFKNEQFF.

J is TRBJ2-7 and V is TRBV15; TCRdb selects TRBD1, and the lack of DNA leaves this call unchecked. This CDR3 comprises 15 residues. The germline CDR1 and CDR2 sequences are LNHNV and YYDKDF (reference sequence). The CDR3 is CATSISPDRANEQYF.

The chain recombines TRBV9 with TRBJ1-3; the TRBD1 assignment by TCRdb is unverifiable without DNA. The germline V gene encodes CDR1 SGDLS and CDR2 YYNGEE. CDR3 size: 13 residues. CDR3 amino acids: CASSSRQGDTIYF.

This chain links TRBV24-1 with TRBJ1-2; absent DNA, TCRdb's TRBD1 call cannot be checked. Germline assignment: CDR1 KGHDR and CDR2 SFDVKD. The CDR3 has 15 amino acids. The CDR3 is CATSDSRQGTTGYTF.

The V call is TRBV2, the J call TRBJ2-2; TCRdb designates TRBD2, a call that cannot be tested without DNA. Germline V gene lookup returns CDR1 SNHLY and CDR2 FYNNEI. This CDR3 is 16 amino acids long. CDR3 sequence: CASSERGAPTTGELFF.

V usage is TRBV2 and J usage is TRBJ1-5; TCRdb names TRBD1, which stays unverified in the absence of DNA. This CDR3 is built from 15 residues. The germline CDR1 and CDR2 sequences are SNHLY and FYNNEI. The CDR3 loop is CASLDQGATNQPQHF. The variable domain in full, with the rest retrieved from reference TRBV2 and TRBJ1-5, is EPEVTQTPSHQVTQMGQEVILRCVPISNHLYFYWYRQILGQKVEFLVSFYNNEISEKSEIFDDQFSVERPDGSNFTLKIRSTKLEDSAMYFCASLDQGATNQPQHFGDGTRLSIL.

This rearrangement joins TRBV3-1 to TRBJ1-6; no DNA is available, so the TRBD1 call from TCRdb remains unchecked. The CDR3 length is 15 residues. Germline CDR1 LGHDT, CDR2 YNNKEL (reference sequence). CDR3 sequence: CASSQGGQPNSPLHF.

The chain is built from TRBV5-1 and TRBJ2-1; TCRdb's D call of TRBD1 is untestable without DNA. The CDR3 has 14 amino acids. Germline loops: CDR1 SGHRS, CDR2 YFSETQ. The CDR3 is CASGGTGGFDEQFF.

The rearrangement uses TRBV30 and TRBJ1-2; with no DNA, the TCRdb D assignment of TRBD1 cannot be verified. Germline-derived CDR1 and CDR2 are GTSNPN and SVGIG (reference sequence). The length of the CDR3 is 15 residues. CDR3 in amino acids: CAWSGMGQGASGYTF.

The CDR3 loop is CASSLRDFGATDTQYF. The chain couples TRBV7-8 to TRBJ2-3; TCRdb gives TRBD2 as the D gene, but with no DNA this cannot be confirmed. The germline V gene has CDR1 SGHVS and CDR2 FQNEAQ. The CDR3 is 16 residues long.

The chain is built from TRBV28 and TRBJ2-2; TCRdb's assignment of TRBD1 cannot be checked, as there is no DNA. Germline CDR1 reads MDHEN; CDR2 reads SYDVKM. The CDR3 has 16 amino acids. This CDR3 reads CASSLGWQGANGELFF.

V usage is TRBV18 and J usage is TRBJ2-7. The CDR3 is 17 amino acids. CDR1 is KGHSH and CDR2 is LQKENI in the germline V gene. The CDR3 spells CASSPMVVPTVMHEQYF. The full variable domain, completed using reference TRBV18 and TRBJ2-7, is NAGVMQNPRHLVRRRGQEARLRCSPMKGHSHVYWYRQLPEEGLKFMVYLQKENIIDESGMPKERFSAEFPKEGPSILRIQQVVRGDSAAYFCASSPMVVPTVMHEQYFGPGTRLTVT.

The V call is TRBV4-2, the J call TRBJ1-6. Germline V CDR1 and CDR2: LGHNA, YNFKEQ. This CDR3 contains 16 residues. The CDR3 spells CASRQGTTLNNSPLHF.

The chain is built from TRBV27 and TRBJ1-1; there is no DNA to check the TCRdb D call of TRBD1. Germline values: CDR1 MNHEY, CDR2 SMNVEV (reference sequence). This CDR3 contains 16 residues. The chain's CDR3 is CASSSYRGSLNTEAFF.

This chain uses TRBV12-3 or TRBV12-4 with TRBJ2-2; lacking DNA, the TRBD1 call made by TCRdb goes unchecked. The CDR3 contains 16 residues. The CDR3: CASSPGATGDTGELFF.

The chain combines TRBV27 with TRBJ2-5; TCRdb picks TRBD2, but there is no DNA to check that call. The CDR3 sequence is 15 residues long. From germline, CDR1 is MNHEY and CDR2 SMNVEV (reference sequence). The CDR3 protein is CASSFKGEARETQYF.

The CDR3 region is CASSSQRGGFGELFF. The chain is built from TRBV19 and TRBJ2-2; TCRdb lists TRBD2, though no DNA is available to test this call. Germline V gives CDR1 LNHDA, CDR2 SQIVND (reference sequence). The CDR3 has 15 amino acids.

V gene TRBV15 combines with J gene TRBJ2-7. The CDR3 contains 15 residues. Germline CDR1 reads LNHNV; CDR2 reads YYDKDF (reference sequence). The chain's CDR3 is CATSRGGSGPYEQYF.

The chain combines TRBV19 with TRBJ2-5; TCRdb designates TRBD1, a call that cannot be tested without DNA. Germline CDR1 and CDR2: LNHDA and SQIVND (reference sequence). This CDR3 spans 16 amino acids. The CDR3 sequence: CASADLRGEGQETQYF.

The CDR3 reads CASSGNSGGSNEQFF. The rearrangement uses TRBV2 and TRBJ2-1; the D call from TCRdb, TRBD2, cannot be confirmed without DNA. The CDR3 totals 15 residues. Germline CDR1 reads SNHLY; CDR2 reads FYNNEI.

The rearrangement uses TRBV7-9 and TRBJ1-2. This CDR3 contains 13 residues. The germline gives CDR1 SEHNR, CDR2 FQNEAQ (reference sequence). CDR3 amino acids: CASSRGPVTGYTF. The full variable domain, completed using reference TRBV7-9 and TRBJ1-2, is DTGVSQNPRHKITKRGQNVTFRCDPISEHNRLYWYRQTLGQGPEFLTYFQNEAQLEKSRLLSDRFSAERPKGSFSTLEIQRTEQGDSAMYLCASSRGPVTGYTFGSGTRLTVV.

The gene calls are TRBV2 and TRBJ2-1; the TCRdb D gene call, TRBD2, has no DNA to confirm it. This CDR3 has 17 amino acids. Germline CDR1 reads SNHLY; CDR2 reads FYNNEI. CDR3 loop: CASRLSGGTSSYNEQFF.

V usage is TRBV18 and J usage is TRBJ2-1; the TCRdb D gene call, TRBD2, has no DNA to confirm it. Germline V gene lookup returns CDR1 KGHSH and CDR2 LQKENI. CDR3 length equals 16 residues. The CDR3 is CASSQTPGLAYNEQFF.

The V gene is TRBV2, the J gene TRBJ2-2; TCRdb's assignment of TRBD2 cannot be checked, as there is no DNA. This CDR3 has 15 residues. From germline, CDR1 is SNHLY and CDR2 FYNNEI. The CDR3 protein is CASRPGLMNTGELFF. The variable domain in full, completed from reference TRBV2 and TRBJ2-2, reads EPEVTQTPSHQVTQMGQEVILRCVPISNHLYFYWYRQILGQKVEFLVSFYNNEISEKSEIFDDQFSVERPDGSNFTLKIRSTKLEDSAMYFCASRPGLMNTGELFFGEGSRLTVL.

The CDR3 here is CASSLGWSRDGYTF. J is TRBJ1-2 and V is TRBV7-9; the D gene TCRdb calls, TRBD1, cannot be checked with no DNA. This CDR3 region has 14 residues. Germline V gives CDR1 SEHNR, CDR2 FQNEAQ (reference sequence).

This chain links TRBV6-5 with TRBJ1-5; TCRdb proposes TRBD1, but this gene call is untestable without DNA. The CDR3 consists of 15 residues. Germline-derived CDR1 and CDR2 are MNHEY and SVGAGI. This CDR3 reads CASSYQGTSNQPQHF.

The chain employs TRBV29-1 and TRBJ2-5. Germline V gene data show CDR1 as SQVTM and CDR2 as ANQGSEA. The CDR3 runs 13 residues. The CDR3: CSVRRQIQETQYF.